This TCR beta chain was obtained from a study of control samples from healthy donors and cancer patients. CDR1 SGHDN and CDR2 FVKESK come from the germline V gene. Trimming took off 1 base at V and 1 base at J, with 8 bases between the two ends. The CDR3 length is 15 residues. The data were produced by immunoSEQ multiplex PCR, yet TCRdb's version contains in-frame clones alone and is incomplete. This sample yields about 150,000 clones, of which about 90% are seen a single time; approximately 1.6% belongs to the top ten. The chain combines TRBV14 with TRBJ2-1; D is unclear. This TCR was sampled from a man aged 18-30 years in good health. Sequenced sample: blood. CDR3 nucleotide sequence: TGTGCCAGCAGCCAAGGTGGCGGTTCCTACAATGAGCAGTTCTTC. It translates to CASSQGGGSYNEQFF.